The 3 T cell receptor beta chains below come from one sample, sequenced in a study of cytomegalovirus exposure and HLA in healthy donors (dated 2017 in TCRdb). The method was the immunoSEQ multiplex PCR assay. For the multiplex PCR, a mixture combining 60 forward primers for TCR Vbeta segments and 13 reverse primers for TCR Jbeta segments was used. TCRdb's version of the immuneACCESS table is confined to in-frame rearrangements and falls short of the full clone set. An unresolved V gene accounts for under half of the shortfall where checked; the remainder is of unknown origin. This sample lists about 160,000 clones; roughly 80% were detected once. The ten largest clones capture roughly 1.2% of the sample. The sequenced material came from PBMCs. The receptors derive from a woman between 45 and 60 years old in good health and CMV-seronegative.

This clone was recorded only once. V usage is TRBV7-3 and J usage is TRBJ2-5; D remains ambiguous. V dropped 1 base and J dropped 4 bases, with 4 bases sitting between them. The CDR3 is made up of 12 amino acids. Germline V CDR1 and CDR2: SGHTA, FQGTGA. CDR3 DNA sequence: TGTGCCAGCAGCTTAATCGGAGAGACCCAGTACTTC. Translation gives CASSLIGETQYF.

The chain uses TRBV9 and TRBJ2-7, with D unresolved. CDR1 is SGDLS and CDR2 is YYNGEE in the germline V gene. Trimming left V 1 base short and J 2 bases short, with 7 bases between. CDR3 size: 13 residues. The CDR3 DNA sequence: TGTGCCAGCAGCGTAAGCTTCACCTACGAGCAGTACTTC. Translated: CASSVSFTYEQYF.

There are a few counts of this clone. This chain links TRBV4-3 with TRBJ1-4; D is uncertain. Germline CDR1 reads LGHNA; CDR2 reads YSLEER. Deletions cut 1 base from V and 5 bases from J, with 26 bases between. The CDR3 spans 20 residues. The CDR3 coding sequence is TGCGCCAGCAGCCAAGGATATCCCTCTTCTCACAGCGGAGGAAATGAAAAACTGTTTTTT. Protein product: CASSQGYPSSHSGGNEKLFF.